These T cell receptor beta chains were read from a single sample in a study of cytomegalovirus exposure and HLA in healthy donors. Assay: immunoSEQ multiplex PCR; the TCRdb copy retains only in-frame clones and omits some. This table has 150,000 to 200,000 clones, approximately 82% appearing once. The sample consisted of PBMCs. Receptors were obtained from a man aged 40-55 years in good health and CMV-seropositive. The CDR3 runs from the conserved cysteine through the conserved F or W. The D gene is left open where the match is weak. Rows give clone size only sometimes, using once, few, many, or a class for an expanded clone.

V: TRBV27; J: TRBJ2-7; size: NA; D: TRBD2; DNA: TGTGCCAGCAGTGCTAGCGGGAGCCACTACGAGCAGTACTTC; CDR3: CASSASGSHYEQYF
V: TRBV5-6; J: TRBJ1-1; size: NA; D: TRBD1; DNA: TGTGCCAGCAGCTACGACAGGGATGAAGCTTTCTTT; CDR3: CASSYDRDEAFF
V: TRBV5-1; J: TRBJ1-1; size: NA; D: NA; DNA: TGCGCCAGCAGCCCAAGTCGGGGGTTGGACACTGAAGCTTTCTTT; CDR3: CASSPSRGLDTEAFF
V: TRBV27; J: TRBJ2-6; size: NA; D: NA; DNA: TGTGCCAGCACCCCTTCGGGGAGAGCCAACGGCCTGACTTTC; CDR3: CASTPSGRANGLTF
V: TRBV7-9; J: TRBJ2-5; size: NA; D: TRBD2; DNA: TGTTCCAGCAGCTTAGGGGCGCTAGCGGGAGGGCCGGAAGAGACCCAGTACTTC; CDR3: CSSSLGALAGGPEETQYF
V: TRBV5-1; J: TRBJ2-4; size: NA; D: TRBD1; DNA: TGCGCCAGCAGCTTGGAGGGACAGGGGGTCAAAAACATTCAGTACTTC; CDR3: CASSLEGQGVKNIQYF
V: TRBV6-5; J: TRBJ2-3; size: NA; D: TRBD2; DNA: TGTGCCAGCAGTTCCCGCGGGGGGACTAGCGCAGATACGCAGTATTTT; CDR3: CASSSRGGTSADTQYF
V: TRBV19; J: TRBJ1-1; size: NA; D: NA; DNA: TGTGCCAGTAGTATAGATCCGGCGGGATACACTGAAGCTTTCTTT; CDR3: CASSIDPAGYTEAFF
V: TRBV10-2; J: TRBJ1-2; size: once; D: TRBD1; DNA: TGCGCCAGCAGTGATGCTACCGGGACAGGGGGCTTACACTATGGCTACACCTTC; CDR3: CASSDATGTGGLHYGYTF
V: TRBV19; J: TRBJ1-2; size: NA; D: TRBD1; DNA: TGTGCCTCCGGGCAGGGGGGCGCCACCTATGGCTACACCTTC; CDR3: CASGQGGATYGYTF
V: TRBV28; J: TRBJ2-1; size: NA; D: NA; DNA: TGTGCCAGCAGCCCCAGCTCCTACAATGAGCAGTTCTTC; CDR3: CASSPSSYNEQFF
V: TRBV9; J: TRBJ2-3; size: NA; D: TRBD2; DNA: TGTGCCAGCAGCCCACTAGCGGGAGGTTTCACAGATACGCAGTATTTT; CDR3: CASSPLAGGFTDTQYF
V: TRBV5-1; J: TRBJ2-1; size: NA; D: TRBD2; DNA: TGCGCCAGCAGTTTTGGGGTAGCGGGAGAGGGGGGAAGCGGCTCCTACAATGAGCAGTTCTTC; CDR3: CASSFGVAGEGGSGSYNEQFF
V: TRBV4-2; J: TRBJ2-2; size: NA; D: NA; DNA: TGTGCCAGCAGCCCCGTGGGGGGAACCGGGGAGCTGTTTTTT; CDR3: CASSPVGGTGELFF
V: TRBV27; J: TRBJ2-4; size: NA; D: TRBD1; DNA: TGTGCCAGCAGTTTATTTGGGACAGGGGGCAAAAACATTCAGTACTTC; CDR3: CASSLFGTGGKNIQYF